This T cell receptor (beta chain) was retrieved from a study of vaccination effects on CD4 cells after COVID-19. Regarding the study as a whole: Convalescent patients in the study were few, and early post-infection timepoints were absent. Nearly all vaccine-induced clones in healthy recipients recognized only SARS-CoV-2.

Antigen-specific CD4+ T cells expanded by the ViraFEST assay with viral peptide pools were then sequenced. Subsequent to a culture period of 10 days, CD4+ T cells were isolated. Each participant was administered two doses of either the BNT162b2 or the mRNA-1273 vaccine. Negative nucleocapsid antibody tests before and after vaccination confirmed no previous SARS-CoV-2 infection. This clone showed up just a few times. Its target is not known. Germline CDR1 is LGHDT and CDR2 is YNNKEL (reference sequence). The V end lost 1 base, the J end lost 5 bases, and 11 bases lay between the germline ends. This CDR3 region has 14 residues. Method: immunoSEQ multiplex PCR; TCRdb's copy keeps in-frame clones and lacks some. The table records 65,000 to 95,000 clones, under 85% of them present only once.

The TCR sequence derives from a human donor who received a COVID-19 vaccine. The material sequenced was CD4+ T cells from PBMCs cultured with HCoV-OC43 spike peptides, taken after COVID-19 vaccination. Subset noted: HCoV-OC43 spike overlapping peptide pool stimulation. The chain couples TRBV3-1 (or the pseudogene TRBV3-2) to TRBJ2-5; D unresolved. The CDR3 coding sequence is TGTGCCAGCAGCCAAGGACGGTACGCTGAGACCCAGTACTTC. Its protein product is CASSQGRYAETQYF.